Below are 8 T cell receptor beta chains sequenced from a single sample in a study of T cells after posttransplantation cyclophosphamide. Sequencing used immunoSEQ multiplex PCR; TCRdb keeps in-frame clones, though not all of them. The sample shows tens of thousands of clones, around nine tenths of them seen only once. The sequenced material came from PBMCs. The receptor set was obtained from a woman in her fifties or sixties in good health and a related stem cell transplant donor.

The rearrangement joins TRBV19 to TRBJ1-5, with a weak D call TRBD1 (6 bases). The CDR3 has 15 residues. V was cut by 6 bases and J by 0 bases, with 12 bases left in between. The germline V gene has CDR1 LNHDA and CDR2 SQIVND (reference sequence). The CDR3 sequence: CASRPTGNSNQPQHF. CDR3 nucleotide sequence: TGTGCCAGTAGGCCTACAGGGAATAGCAATCAGCCCCAGCATTTT.

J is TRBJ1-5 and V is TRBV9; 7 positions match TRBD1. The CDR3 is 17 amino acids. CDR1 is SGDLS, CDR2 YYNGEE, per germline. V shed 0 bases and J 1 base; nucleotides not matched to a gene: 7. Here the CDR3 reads CASSVGPVTGSNQPQHF. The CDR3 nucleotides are TGTGCCAGCAGCGTAGGACCGGTGACAGGGAGCAATCAGCCCCAGCATTTT.

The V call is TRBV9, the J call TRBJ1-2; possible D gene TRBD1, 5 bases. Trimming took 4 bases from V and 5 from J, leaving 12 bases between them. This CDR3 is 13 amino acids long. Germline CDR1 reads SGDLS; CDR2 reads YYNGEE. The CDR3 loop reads CASSPQGSYGYTF. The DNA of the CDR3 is TGTGCCAGCAGCCCCCAGGGTTCTTATGGCTACACCTTC.

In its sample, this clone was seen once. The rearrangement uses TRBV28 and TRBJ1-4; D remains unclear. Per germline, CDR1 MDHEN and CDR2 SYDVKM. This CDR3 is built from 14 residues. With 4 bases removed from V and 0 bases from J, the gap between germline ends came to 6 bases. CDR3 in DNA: TGTGCCAGCAGTTCACCTACAACTAATGAAAAACTGTTTTTT. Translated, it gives CASSSPTTNEKLFF.

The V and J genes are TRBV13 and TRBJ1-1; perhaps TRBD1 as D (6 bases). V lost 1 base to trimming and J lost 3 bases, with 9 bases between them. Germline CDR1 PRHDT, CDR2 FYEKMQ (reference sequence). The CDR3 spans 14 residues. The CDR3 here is CASSLEAGDTEAFF. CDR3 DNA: TGTGCCAGCAGCTTAGAGGCAGGGGACACTGAAGCTTTCTTT.

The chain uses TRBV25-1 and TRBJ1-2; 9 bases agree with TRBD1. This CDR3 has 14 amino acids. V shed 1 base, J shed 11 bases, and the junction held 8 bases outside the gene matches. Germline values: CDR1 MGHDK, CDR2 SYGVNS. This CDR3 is CASSELTGTGPYTF. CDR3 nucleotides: TGTGCCAGCAGTGAATTAACTGGGACAGGGCCTTACACCTTC.

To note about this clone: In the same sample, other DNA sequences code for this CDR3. The CDR3 sequence: CASSWTGQTEAFF. DNA of the CDR3: TGTGCCAGCAGCTGGACAGGGCAGACTGAAGCTTTCTTT. The chain has TRBV5-6 and TRBJ1-1, with 8 bases that match TRBD1. The germline gives CDR1 SGHDT, CDR2 YYEEEE. CDR3 length: 13 residues. Trimming removed 3 bases from V and 5 bases from J; junction bases left unmatched: 3.

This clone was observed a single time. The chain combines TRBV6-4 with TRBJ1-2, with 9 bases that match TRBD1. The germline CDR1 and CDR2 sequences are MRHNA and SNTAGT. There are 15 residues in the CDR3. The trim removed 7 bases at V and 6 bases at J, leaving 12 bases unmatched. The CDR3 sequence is CASTREGQGAHGYTF. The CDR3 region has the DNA TGTGCCAGCACAAGAGAGGGACAGGGTGCCCATGGCTACACCTTC.